These 5 T cell receptor beta chains were all obtained from the same sample, sequenced in a study of PD-L1 blockade in urothelial cancer. Assay used: immunoSEQ multiplex PCR; TCRdb lists only in-frame clones, some missing. This repertoire shows about 84,000 clones, 82% found once; its top ten account for more than 8%. The material sequenced was PBMCs, taken around atezolizumab (anti-PD-L1) treatment. The source of these receptors is a man in his 70s with urothelial cancer.

The chain is built from TRBV11-3 and TRBJ1-1; a weak D match, TRBD1 (6 bases). The germline V gene encodes CDR1 SGHNT and CDR2 YENEEA. The ends were cut back, 4 bases at V and 0 bases at J, with 12 bases in the middle. This CDR3 region has 15 residues. CDR3 sequence reads: CASSSGDIMNTEAFF. CDR3 coding DNA: TGTGCCAGCAGCTCCGGGGACATCATGAACACTGAAGCTTTCTTT.

The chain joins TRBV7-2 to TRBJ2-3; a weak D match, TRBD2 (6 bases). CDR1 and CDR2 from the germline V gene are SGHTA and FQGNSA. Trimming left V 1 base short and J 3 bases short, with 11 bases between. The CDR3 has 15 amino acids. The CDR3 sequence is CASSLDPRGTDTQYF. DNA of the CDR3: TGTGCCAGCAGCTTAGACCCGCGGGGTACAGATACGCAGTATTTT.

This clone occurred a few times. The V call is TRBV19, the J call TRBJ1-1; perhaps TRBD1 as D (6 bases). Germline lookup yields CDR1 LNHDA and CDR2 SQIVND (reference sequence). V was cut by 6 bases and J by 1 base, with 12 bases left in between. This CDR3 contains 14 residues. CDR3 amino acids: CASSPYRANTEAFF. The CDR3 DNA reads as TGTGCCAGTAGCCCGTACAGGGCGAACACTGAAGCTTTCTTT.

The chain couples TRBV12-5 to TRBJ2-7; tentatively, D is TRBD1 (7 bases). Germline CDR1 reads LGHNT; CDR2 reads FRNRAP. The V and J ends lost 0 bases and 2 bases respectively, with 17 bases between them. This CDR3 comprises 17 residues. The CDR3 protein is CASGLVRGETGPYEQYF. CDR3 DNA: TGTGCTAGTGGTTTGGTAAGGGGGGAGACAGGGCCCTACGAGCAGTACTTC.

V usage is TRBV2 and J usage is TRBJ1-1, with 7 bases fitting TRBD1. CDR1 is SNHLY, CDR2 FYNNEI, per germline. V was clipped by 4 bases and J by 11 bases; unmatched bases: 7. This CDR3 region has 12 residues. The CDR3: CASSAATGRAFF. The DNA for the CDR3 is TGTGCCAGCAGTGCCGCGACAGGGAGGGCTTTCTTT.